Listed below are T cell receptor beta chains from one sample, sequenced in a study of cytomegalovirus exposure and HLA in healthy donors. Using immunoSEQ multiplex PCR, the repertoire was profiled, and TCRdb retains in-frame clones only, with some absent. The sample lists about 120,000 clones, about four fifths seen once, with around 9.1% in the top ten. The sample taken for sequencing was PBMCs. These receptors originate from a woman in her forties or fifties in good health and CMV-seropositive. The CDR3 runs from the conserved cysteine through the conserved F or W. A D gene is named only where the DNA matches it firmly. Rows give clone size only sometimes, using once, few, many, or a class for an expanded clone.

j_gene | abundance | v_gene | d_gene | CDR3nt | CDR3aa
TRBJ2-7 | . | TRBV19 | TRBD2 | TGTGCCAGTAGTACCGGGGGGTACGAGCAGTACTTC | CASSTGGYEQYF
TRBJ1-6 | . | TRBV5-5 | TRBD1 | TGTGCCTTCGAGTTGGACAGGGGGCCACGTGGATCGCCCCTCCACTTT | CAFELDRGPRGSPLHF
TRBJ2-3 | once | TRBV30 | . | TGTGCCTGGAGTGCCGGAGGCACAGATACGCAGTATTTT | CAWSAGGTDTQYF
TRBJ2-1 | . | TRBV29-1 | TRBD1 | TGCAGCGTTGGGGACAGGGGCTCCTACAATGAGCAGTTCTTC | CSVGDRGSYNEQFF
TRBJ2-1 | few | TRBV30 | . | TGTGCCTGGAGTGGCACAGAAAAGCAGTTCTTC | CAWSGTEKQFF
TRBJ1-1 | . | TRBV2 | TRBD1 | TGTGCCAGCAGTGCGGCCTGGATCCTTTGGACAGGGAGAACTGAAGCTTTCTTT | CASSAAWILWTGRTEAFF
TRBJ2-2 | . | TRBV7-9 | TRBD1 | TGTGCCAGCAGCTCGGCGGACAGGGCTGGGGAGCTGTTTTTT | CASSSADRAGELFF
TRBJ2-4 | . | TRBV9 | . | TGTGCCAGCAGCGTCTCCGGTCCGGACATTCAGTACTTC | CASSVSGPDIQYF
TRBJ1-1 | . | TRBV6-5 | TRBD1 | TGTGCCAGCAGTGACCAGGGGGGGAACACTGAAGCTTTCTTT | CASSDQGGNTEAFF
TRBJ2-1 | . | TRBV19 | TRBD2 | TGTGCCAGTACCCTAACTAGCGGGAGTTATTCCTACAATGAGCAGTTCTTC | CASTLTSGSYSYNEQFF
TRBJ2-1 | few | TRBV7-2 | TRBD2 | TGTGCCAGCAGCTTAGTTAGCGGGGGGGCCGGATCCTACAATGAGCAGTTCTTC | CASSLVSGGAGSYNEQFF
TRBJ2-5 | . | TRBV6-5 | . | TGTGCCAGCAGTTATAAGGACACCCTACGGAAAGAGACCCAGTACTTC | CASSYKDTLRKETQYF
TRBJ2-7 | . | TRBV5-1 | TRBD1 | TGCGCCAGCAGCCGGGACAGTTCTTCCTACGAGCAGTACTTC | CASSRDSSSYEQYF
TRBJ2-1 | . | TRBV4-3 | TRBD2 | TGCGCCAGCAGCCTACAACCACTAGCGGGAGGGAATGAGCAGTTCTTC | CASSLQPLAGGNEQFF
TRBJ2-5 | once | TRBV9 | TRBD2 | TGTGCCAGCAGCCCCGCGGATAGCGGGGGGGCAGAGACCCAGTACTTC | CASSPADSGGAETQYF
TRBJ2-7 | . | TRBV21-1 | . | TGTGCCAGCAGCAAAGAGGACAGGGAGGATCACGAGCAGTACTTC | CASSKEDREDHEQYF
TRBJ2-2 | . | TRBV5-1 | TRBD2 | TGCGCCAGCAGCTTAAGCGGGAGTTTTACAGGGGAGCTGTTTTTT | CASSLSGSFTGELFF
TRBJ1-2 | . | TRBV2 | TRBD1 | TGTGCCAGCAGTGAAGCGCTTCGGGACAGGGCGGGAGGCTACACCTTC | CASSEALRDRAGGYTF
TRBJ1-2 | once | TRBV4-1 | TRBD1 | TGCGCCAGCAGCCAAGTTCTCCCGGACAGGTATGGCTACACCTTC | CASSQVLPDRYGYTF
TRBJ2-1 | . | TRBV7-9 | TRBD2 | TGTGCCAGCAGCTTTGCGTCTAGCGGAGGATCCCATGAGCAGTTCTTC | CASSFASSGGSHEQFF
TRBJ1-1 | . | TRBV15 | TRBD1 | TGTGCCACCAGCAGAGGTAGACAGGGGTTGAACACTGAAGCTTTCTTT | CATSRGRQGLNTEAFF
TRBJ2-5 | . | TRBV27 | . | TGTGCCAGCAGTCTGGGCCCCGGGATAGGGACCCAGTACTTC | CASSLGPGIGTQYF
TRBJ2-1 | . | TRBV29-1 | TRBD2 | TGCAGCGTTGAAGCGGGGGGGCGGTCGAGTGAGCAGTTCTTC | CSVEAGGRSSEQFF
TRBJ2-7 | . | TRBV18 | . | TGTGCCAGCTCACCTAGAGCATCCTCCTACGAGCAGTACTTC | CASSPRASSYEQYF
TRBJ1-1 | many | TRBV28 | TRBD1 | TGTGCCAGCAGCTCCCCCGACAGGGCACTCTTGAACACTGAAGCTTTCTTT | CASSSPDRALLNTEAFF
TRBJ1-4 | . | TRBV2 | . | TGTGCCAGCATATTGTTAGTTGGGCACTCAGCAACTAATGAAAAACTGTTTTTT | CASILLVGHSATNEKLFF
TRBJ1-2 | . | TRBV6-6 | . | TGTGCCAGCAGCCAGACAGGAACGGGCTATGGCTACACCTTC | CASSQTGTGYGYTF
TRBJ1-2 | once | TRBV30 | . | TGTGCCTGGAGCCCTTTAGGGGCCGACCCTAACTATGGCTACACCTTC | CAWSPLGADPNYGYTF
TRBJ1-4 | . | TRBV4-2 | . | TGTGCCAGCAGCCCCGGCGGGTCTACTAATGAAAAACTGTTTTTT | CASSPGGSTNEKLFF
TRBJ1-3 | . | TRBV9 | . | TGTGCCAGCAGCGTCGAGGGGGTATTTGGAAACACCATATATTTT | CASSVEGVFGNTIYF
TRBJ1-5 | . | TRBV6-6 | . | TGTGCCAGCAGTTACACAGGGATGAATCAGCCCCAGCATTTT | CASSYTGMNQPQHF
TRBJ1-1 | . | TRBV18 | . | TGTGCCAGCTCACCTACAGGCAAGACTGAAGCTTTCTTT | CASSPTGKTEAFF
TRBJ2-3 | . | TRBV9 | . | TGTGCCAGCAGCGTAGTAGGGCTCGGGATGACAGATACGCAGTATTTT | CASSVVGLGMTDTQYF
TRBJ1-3 | . | TRBV4-3 | . | TGCGCCAGCAGCCAAGATTGGGGCGGCTCTGGAAACACCATATATTTT | CASSQDWGGSGNTIYF
TRBJ2-7 | . | TRBV7-6 | . | TGTGCCAGCAGCTTAATAAAAGGAGGGCCGATCAATGCCTACGAGCAGTACTTC | CASSLIKGGPINAYEQYF
TRBJ1-3 | . | TRBV5-1 | . | TGCGCCAGCAGCTTGGGTGGGCAAAACTCTGGAAACACCATATATTTT | CASSLGGQNSGNTIYF
TRBJ2-1 | few | TRBV6-6 | . | TGTGCCAGCAGTCCCTCCCCGGACAATGAGCAGTTCTTC | CASSPSPDNEQFF
TRBJ2-3 | . | TRBV7-6 | TRBD2 | TGTGCCAGCAGCCGGTGGCTAGCGGGAGGGCCCGGAACAGATACGCAGTATTTT | CASSRWLAGGPGTDTQYF
TRBJ2-5 | . | TRBV11-2 | . | TGTGCCAGCAGCCGATATCCTAGGCGGGATGATGAGACCCAGTACTTC | CASSRYPRRDDETQYF
TRBJ2-1 | once | TRBV29-1 | . | TGCAGCATCATGGGGGCGTCCTACAATGAGCAGTTCTTC | CSIMGASYNEQFF
TRBJ1-5 | . | TRBV21-1 | . | TGTGCCAGCAGCGGACAGGGGGGGGGTAGCAATCAGCCCCAGCATTTT | CASSGQGGGSNQPQHF
TRBJ1-4 | . | TRBV10-3 | . | TGTGCCATCAGTGCTGGCAGTGTTAATGAAAAACTGTTTTTT | CAISAGSVNEKLFF
TRBJ1-5 | once | TRBV30 | TRBD1 | TGTGCACAATCGGGTAAGGCAGGGGGGAATAGCAATCAGCCCCAGCATTTT | CAQSGKAGGNSNQPQHF